These 18 T cell receptor beta chains were sequenced from one sample in a study of regulatory T cells in long-lasting Graves disease. This sample's time point: newly diagnosed GD, antithyroid drugs for less than 3 months. TCR sequences were obtained from RNA taken from PBMCs. With iRepertoire HTBI primers and Arm-PCR of CDR3 regions, TCR beta libraries were built. Via MiXCR, TCRdb re-called the multiplex PCR reads, giving one row per CDR3 protein. The sample records fewer than 350,000 distinct CDR3 sequences, more than 15% being singletons. The source was peripheral blood mononuclear cells (PBMCs), collected at new diagnosis, from a patient treated with antithyroid drugs. These receptors all stem from a female donor with Graves disease.

This clonotype was picked up many times. The V call is TRBV7-9, the J call TRBJ2-5, with D perhaps matching TRBD1 or TRBD2 (5 bases each). Trimming took off 2 bases at V and 8 bases at J, with 9 bases between the two ends. Germline CDR1 reads SEHNR; CDR2 reads FQNEAQ (reference sequence). The CDR3 extends over 12 amino acids. The CDR3 is CASSLPRGTQYF. The CDR3 DNA reads as TGTGCCAGCAGCTTACCCCGGGGCACCCAGTACTTC.

The table lists this clonotype with many counts. V is TRBV20-1 and J is TRBJ2-1; D is possibly TRBD2 (5 bases). Germline assignment: CDR1 DFQATT and CDR2 SNEGSKA (reference sequence). V lost 4 bases and J 10 bases, leaving 14 bases between the germline ends. The CDR3 loop spans 12 amino acids. CDR3 bases: TGCAGTGCTACCGCAGGAGGATTCGAGCAGTTCTTC. Protein product: CSATAGGFEQFF.

At least ten counts were recorded for this clonotype. The chain uses TRBV12-3 or TRBV12-4 and TRBJ1-2; the D gene is possibly TRBD1 (5 bases). CDR3 length: 13 amino acids. Trimming took off 2 bases at V and 4 bases at J, with 8 bases between the two ends. CDR3 loop: CASSLQGFYGYTF. CDR3 coding DNA: TGTGCCAGCAGTTTACAGGGTTTCTATGGCTACACCTTC.

This clonotype was seen at least ten times. The chain joins TRBV30 to TRBJ2-2; maybe TRBD2 (5 bases). V lost 0 bases, J lost 3 bases, and 11 bases lay in between. This CDR3 has 15 amino acids. The V gene's germline CDR1 is GTSNPN and CDR2 SVGIG (reference sequence). CDR3 amino acids: CAWSVGGSYTGELFF. The DNA for the CDR3 is TGTGCCTGGAGTGTAGGTGGGAGTTACACCGGGGAGCTGTTTTTT. Combining the CDR3 with reference TRBV30 and TRBJ2-2 gives the whole variable domain SQTIHQWPATLVQPVGSPLSLECTVEGTSNPNLYWYRQAAGRGLQLLFYSVGIGQISSEVPQNLSASRPQDRQFILSSKKLLLSDSGFYLCAWSVGGSYTGELFFGEGSRLTVL.

This clonotype was counted at least ten times. V and J are TRBV13 and TRBJ2-1, with TRBD2 as a possible D gene (5 bases). Germline V CDR1 and CDR2: PRHDT, FYEKMQ (reference sequence). The CDR3 extends over 15 amino acids. V was pared by 5 bases and J by 8 bases, with 19 bases between. This CDR3 is CASSLAGQREHEQFF. In DNA form, the CDR3 reads TGTGCCAGCAGCCTCGCGGGTCAAAGGGAGCATGAGCAGTTCTTC.

This clonotype showed up many times. The chain employs TRBV20-1 and TRBJ1-4, with TRBD1 as a possible D gene (5 bases). V was pared by 3 bases and J by 0 bases, with 8 bases between. The CDR3 length is 14 residues. The germline V gene encodes CDR1 DFQATT and CDR2 SNEGSKA (reference sequence). The CDR3 DNA reads as TGCAGTGCTAGGGAACAGGCAACTAATGAAAAACTGTTTTTT. It encodes CSAREQATNEKLFF.

The rearrangement links TRBV12-5 to TRBJ2-7; 8 positions agree with TRBD1. Germline lookup yields CDR1 LGHNT and CDR2 FRNRAP. Trimming at V came to 8 bases and at J to 6 bases, leaving 9 bases not matched to a gene. The CDR3 contains 13 residues. The CDR3 sequence: CASRSHDRGEQYF. Here the CDR3 DNA reads TGTGCTAGTCGAAGTCACGACAGGGGCGAGCAGTACTTC.

There are many counts of this clonotype. The CDR3 coding sequence is TGTGCCAGCAGTCAAGACAGGGGAATGCATGGCTACACCTTC. Translation gives CASSQDRGMHGYTF. The rearrangement uses TRBV27 and TRBJ1-2, with 8 positions matching TRBD1. This CDR3 contains 14 residues. Germline V gene lookup returns CDR1 MNHEY and CDR2 SMNVEV (reference sequence). V was pared by 5 bases and J by 6 bases, with 8 bases of the junction left unmatched.

This clonotype was seen at least ten times. This chain joins TRBV6-2 or TRBV6-3 and TRBJ2-7; possible D gene TRBD2, 5 bases. Germline lookup yields CDR1 MNHEY and CDR2 SVGEGT. This CDR3 is 13 amino acids long. Trimming removed 6 bases from V and 1 base from J, with 10 bases in between. In DNA, the CDR3 is TGTGCCAGCAGGGGCCCGGGGTCCTACGAGCAGTACTTC. It translates to CASRGPGSYEQYF.

This clonotype was recorded many times. CDR3 in amino acids: CASSRGQGTFVGELFF. Here the CDR3 DNA reads TGTGCCAGCAGTCGTGGACAGGGGACGTTTGTCGGGGAGCTGTTTTTT. The chain has TRBV12-3 or TRBV12-4 and TRBJ2-2; TRBD1 matches at 9 bases. CDR3 length equals 16 residues. Trimming removed 5 bases from V and 7 bases from J; junction bases left unmatched: 11.

For this clonotype: This could be a read error, since a much larger clone is one nucleotide away. This chain uses TRBV7-2 with TRBJ1-4; D remains ambiguous. Germline-derived CDR1 and CDR2 are SGHTA and FQGNSA. The CDR3 totals 13 residues. CDR3 loop: CASSGSFNEKPFF. The CDR3 nucleotides are TGTGCCAGCAGCGGCAGTTTTAATGAAAAACCGTTTTTT.

Only a few counts were recorded for this clonotype. The rearrangement links TRBV14 to TRBJ2-1; 9 bases agree with TRBD2. J gave up 3 bases and V 3 bases, and 6 bases lay outside the gene matches. CDR3 length: 16 amino acids. The germline V gene has CDR1 SGHDN and CDR2 FVKESK. CDR3 nucleotide sequence: TGTGCCAGCAGCCATCCCGTAGCGGGGGACTACAATGAGCAGTTCTTC. As protein: CASSHPVAGDYNEQFF.

This clonotype was seen at least ten times. The V and J genes are TRBV12-3 or TRBV12-4 and TRBJ2-3; 8 bases map to TRBD2. V dropped 6 bases and J dropped 3; count of bases not matched to a gene: 11. The CDR3 length is 16 residues. CDR3 sequence: CASSPGLAGGTDTQYF. The CDR3, as DNA: TGTGCCAGCAGCCCCGGACTAGCCGGGGGAACAGATACGCAGTATTTT.

The chain combines TRBV19 with TRBJ2-3, with D possibly being TRBD2 (5 bases). The CDR3 is 14 residues long. Germline V gene sequence: CDR1 LNHDA, CDR2 SQIVND (reference sequence). V was cut by 6 bases and J by 3 bases, with 13 bases left in between. The CDR3, as DNA: TGTGCCAGTAGGGTCCGAAGGGAGACAGATACGCAGTATTTT. This codes for CASRVRRETDTQYF.

This clonotype was detected ten times or more. The rearrangement links TRBV20-1 to TRBJ2-1, with 10 bases matching TRBD2. Germline CDR1 DFQATT, CDR2 SNEGSKA (reference sequence). The CDR3 runs 13 residues. Trimming cost V 6 bases and J 5 bases; bases outside gene matches: 4. The CDR3 DNA is TGCAGTGCCGATAGCGGGAGGCACAATGAGCAGTTCTTC. It yields the protein CSADSGRHNEQFF.

This clonotype was counted a few times. The chain links TRBV24-1 to TRBJ2-1; 7 bases line up with TRBD2. The germline V gene encodes CDR1 KGHDR and CDR2 SFDVKD. CDR3 size: 15 residues. The J segment lost 6 bases and the V segment lost 3 bases, leaving 7 bases of the junction unmatched. The CDR3 sequence: CATSDRGERLNEQFF. In DNA form, the CDR3 reads TGTGCCACCAGTGATCGGGGGGAGCGGCTCAATGAGCAGTTCTTC.

As regards this clonotype: It may be a read error: a sequence one base away is much more abundant. The CDR3 does not close with the conserved phenylalanine or tryptophan, likely indicating a read error. V and J are TRBV28 and TRBJ2-3, with TRBD2 as a possible D gene (6 bases). The V gene's germline CDR1 is MDHEN and CDR2 SYDVKM. CDR3 length: 15 amino acids. Trimming stripped 2 bases from V and 4 bases from J, with 13 bases between. The CDR3 DNA follows: TGTGCCAGCAGTTTAAGAGGGAGGCAAGCAGATACGCAGTATCTT. It specifies CASSLRGRQADTQYL.

There are many counts of this clonotype. This chain joins TRBV2 and TRBJ2-3; D not certain. The CDR3 is 11 amino acids. The V gene lost 1 base and the J gene lost 7 bases, with 3 bases spanning the gap. Germline-derived CDR1 and CDR2 are SNHLY and FYNNEI. Here the CDR3 DNA reads TGTGCCAGCAGTGAAGAGTATACGCAGTATTTT. Its translation is CASSEEYTQYF.